This T cell receptor beta chain emerged from a study of regulatory T cells in long-lasting Graves disease. Building the TCR beta libraries relied on iRepertoire HTBI primers, and CDR3 regions underwent Arm-PCR. TCRdb processed the multiplex PCR reads anew with MiXCR; each CDR3 protein has one entry. Of 300,000 to 400,000 distinct CDR3 sequences detected, 15% to 18% appear once; the ten largest clones hold around a fifth. The CDR3 is 16 residues long. V was shortened by 0 bases and J by 0 bases, with 12 bases between the two germline ends. Germline V gene sequence: CDR1 SGHAT, CDR2 FQNNGV. There are many counts of this clonotype. Noted time point: newly diagnosed GD, antithyroid drugs for less than 3 months. Following extraction of RNA from PBMCs, that RNA was used to make the TCR library.

This TCR came from a female donor with Graves disease. Sequencing used peripheral blood mononuclear cells (PBMCs), obtained at new diagnosis, from a patient treated with antithyroid drugs. The chain combines TRBV11-2 with TRBJ2-7; the D is unclear. DNA for the CDR3: TGTGCCAGCAGCTTAGATCCAGCTGTGAGCTCCTACGAGCAGTACTTC. Amino acid sequence: CASSLDPAVSSYEQYF.